The rows below give T cell receptor beta chains drawn from one sample of a study of cytomegalovirus exposure and HLA in healthy donors. Assay used: immunoSEQ multiplex PCR; TCRdb lists only in-frame clones, some missing. This sample carries approximately 210,000 clones, around 87% of them seen once, and the ten largest clones take approximately 1.5%. The specimen sequenced was PBMCs. Source of these receptors: a woman aged 18 to 35 in good health and CMV-seronegative. Each CDR3 is given with its conserved first and last residue. The order of the fields is clone size, D gene, J gene, V gene, CDR3 protein, CDR3 DNA. The D gene is left open where the match is weak. Clone size, where shown, is once, few, many, or a class for clones that have expanded.

abundance: NA; d_gene: TRBD2; j_gene: TRBJ2-1; v_gene: TRBV11-3; CDR3aa: CASSSGTSGINEQFF; CDR3nt: TGTGCCAGCAGCTCCGGGACTAGCGGGATCAATGAGCAGTTCTTC
abundance: NA; d_gene: NA; j_gene: TRBJ1-2; v_gene: TRBV4-2; CDR3aa: CASSHRTARMGYGYTF; CDR3nt: TGTGCCAGCAGCCATCGGACAGCCCGAATGGGCTATGGCTACACCTTC
abundance: NA; d_gene: TRBD1; j_gene: TRBJ2-7; v_gene: TRBV27; CDR3aa: CASSLMAGTGSEQYF; CDR3nt: TGTGCCAGCAGTTTGATGGCCGGGACAGGGAGCGAGCAGTACTTC
abundance: NA; d_gene: TRBD2; j_gene: TRBJ2-3; v_gene: TRBV30; CDR3aa: CAWSALAGGTDTQYF; CDR3nt: TGTGCCTGGAGTGCCCTAGCGGGGGGCACAGATACGCAGTATTTT
abundance: NA; d_gene: NA; j_gene: TRBJ2-2; v_gene: TRBV2; CDR3aa: CASSAQGRGITGELFF; CDR3nt: TGTGCCAGCAGTGCTCAGGGCAGGGGAATCACCGGGGAGCTGTTTTTT
abundance: NA; d_gene: TRBD1; j_gene: TRBJ1-1; v_gene: TRBV2; CDR3aa: CASGDRGRRTEAFF; CDR3nt: TGTGCCAGCGGAGACAGGGGGCGGCGGACTGAAGCTTTCTTT
abundance: NA; d_gene: TRBD1; j_gene: TRBJ2-7; v_gene: TRBV5-3; CDR3aa: CARSLDPRQGANEQYF; CDR3nt: TGTGCCAGAAGCTTGGACCCCAGGCAGGGGGCCAACGAGCAGTACTTC
abundance: NA; d_gene: TRBD1; j_gene: TRBJ1-1; v_gene: TRBV6-5; CDR3aa: CASSYPGTGGTEAFF; CDR3nt: TGTGCCAGCAGTTACCCCGGGACAGGGGGCACTGAAGCTTTCTTT
abundance: NA; d_gene: NA; j_gene: TRBJ2-7; v_gene: TRBV6-1; CDR3aa: CASSASGPYEQYF; CDR3nt: TGTGCCAGCAGTGCCTCAGGGCCCTACGAGCAGTACTTC
abundance: NA; d_gene: TRBD1; j_gene: TRBJ1-1; v_gene: TRBV5-4; CDR3aa: CASSSRTGLNTEAFF; CDR3nt: TGTGCCAGCAGCTCGCGGACAGGGCTGAACACTGAAGCTTTCTTT
abundance: NA; d_gene: NA; j_gene: TRBJ2-7; v_gene: TRBV7-6; CDR3aa: CASSSSGTYEQYF; CDR3nt: TGTGCCAGCAGCTCCTCCGGGACCTACGAGCAGTACTTC
abundance: NA; d_gene: TRBD2; j_gene: TRBJ2-1; v_gene: TRBV4-1; CDR3aa: CASSQPRAGGSYNEQFF; CDR3nt: TGCGCCAGCAGCCAACCCCGGGCGGGGGGCTCCTACAATGAGCAGTTCTTC
abundance: NA; d_gene: TRBD1; j_gene: TRBJ1-5; v_gene: TRBV19; CDR3aa: CASSTQEGAGQPQHF; CDR3nt: TGTGCCAGTAGTACACAGGAGGGGGCAGGGCAGCCCCAGCATTTT
abundance: NA; d_gene: NA; j_gene: TRBJ2-3; v_gene: TRBV11-2; CDR3aa: CASSLGPGDTQYF; CDR3nt: TGTGCCAGCAGCTTAGGGCCGGGAGATACGCAGTATTTT
abundance: NA; d_gene: NA; j_gene: TRBJ2-7; v_gene: TRBV21-1; CDR3aa: CASIFLRVAGDSYEQYF; CDR3nt: TGTGCCAGCATCTTCCTTCGGGTAGCGGGGGACTCCTACGAGCAGTACTTC
abundance: NA; d_gene: NA; j_gene: TRBJ2-6; v_gene: TRBV29-1; CDR3aa: CSVSGANVLTF; CDR3nt: TGCAGCGTTTCAGGGGCCAACGTCCTGACTTTC
abundance: NA; d_gene: NA; j_gene: TRBJ2-5; v_gene: TRBV19; CDR3aa: CASSTRHPGETQYF; CDR3nt: TGTGCCAGTAGTACTCGACATCCGGGGGAGACCCAGTACTTC
abundance: NA; d_gene: TRBD1; j_gene: TRBJ2-1; v_gene: TRBV5-1; CDR3aa: CASRTGTGWWAGGNEQFF; CDR3nt: TGCGCCAGCAGAACTGGGACAGGGTGGTGGGCTGGAGGAAATGAGCAGTTCTTC
abundance: NA; d_gene: TRBD1; j_gene: TRBJ2-4; v_gene: TRBV7-9; CDR3aa: CASSNPRQGANIQYF; CDR3nt: TGTGCCAGCAGCAATCCGAGACAGGGGGCGAACATTCAGTACTTC
abundance: NA; d_gene: NA; j_gene: TRBJ1-4; v_gene: TRBV7-9; CDR3aa: CASSLGRVADEKLFF; CDR3nt: TGTGCCAGCAGCTTGGGCAGGGTTGCCGATGAAAAACTGTTTTTT
abundance: NA; d_gene: TRBD2; j_gene: TRBJ2-1; v_gene: TRBV19; CDR3aa: CASRLAGGPSNEQFF; CDR3nt: TGTGCCAGTAGATTAGCGGGGGGGCCCTCCAATGAGCAGTTCTTC
abundance: NA; d_gene: TRBD1; j_gene: TRBJ1-6; v_gene: TRBV28; CDR3aa: CASRRYRGKDSPLHF; CDR3nt: TGTGCCAGCAGACGTTACAGGGGAAAGGATTCACCCCTCCACTTT
abundance: few; d_gene: TRBD1; j_gene: TRBJ1-6; v_gene: TRBV30; CDR3aa: CAWSAQTGSSPLHF; CDR3nt: TGTGCCTGGAGTGCCCAGACAGGGTCCTCACCCCTCCACTTT
abundance: NA; d_gene: TRBD1; j_gene: TRBJ1-1; v_gene: TRBV7-9; CDR3aa: CASSFGQVNTEAFF; CDR3nt: TGTGCCAGCAGTTTCGGACAGGTGAACACTGAAGCTTTCTTT
abundance: NA; d_gene: NA; j_gene: TRBJ2-4; v_gene: TRBV29-1; CDR3aa: CSVGGQGAQPKNIQYF; CDR3nt: TGCAGCGTTGGGGGGCAAGGGGCTCAGCCCAAAAACATTCAGTACTTC
abundance: NA; d_gene: TRBD2; j_gene: TRBJ2-7; v_gene: TRBV5-1; CDR3aa: CASSQGGREQYF; CDR3nt: TGCGCCAGCAGCCAGGGCGGGAGAGAGCAGTACTTC
abundance: NA; d_gene: NA; j_gene: TRBJ2-4; v_gene: TRBV19; CDR3aa: CASTPSGTSSAKNIQYF; CDR3nt: TGTGCCAGTACCCCGTCCGGGACTTCCTCAGCCAAAAACATTCAGTACTTC
abundance: NA; d_gene: TRBD2; j_gene: TRBJ2-2; v_gene: TRBV9; CDR3aa: CASSVGGGEAGELFF; CDR3nt: TGTGCCAGCAGCGTAGGGGGAGGGGAGGCCGGGGAGCTGTTTTTT
abundance: once; d_gene: TRBD2; j_gene: TRBJ2-3; v_gene: TRBV27; CDR3aa: CAIRLAGGDTQYF; CDR3nt: TGTGCCATCAGACTAGCCGGAGGAGATACGCAGTATTTT
abundance: NA; d_gene: NA; j_gene: TRBJ1-1; v_gene: TRBV19; CDR3aa: CASSIGQFNTEAFF; CDR3nt: TGTGCCAGTAGTATAGGACAGTTCAACACTGAAGCTTTCTTT
abundance: NA; d_gene: TRBD1; j_gene: TRBJ1-2; v_gene: TRBV4-1; CDR3aa: CASSRGQTNYGYTF; CDR3nt: TGCGCCAGCAGCCGGGGACAGACTAACTATGGCTACACCTTC
abundance: NA; d_gene: TRBD2; j_gene: TRBJ2-7; v_gene: TRBV11-2; CDR3aa: CASSLRISGRADYEQYF; CDR3nt: TGTGCCAGCAGCTTACGTATTAGCGGGAGGGCCGACTACGAGCAGTACTTC
abundance: NA; d_gene: TRBD2; j_gene: TRBJ2-5; v_gene: TRBV19; CDR3aa: CASGPQSAGGQETQYF; CDR3nt: TGTGCCAGTGGTCCCCAATCGGCGGGAGGGCAAGAGACCCAGTACTTC
abundance: NA; d_gene: NA; j_gene: TRBJ1-3; v_gene: TRBV28; CDR3aa: CASSSNPITAGNTIYF; CDR3nt: TGTGCCAGCAGTTCTAACCCTATAACAGCTGGAAACACCATATATTTT
abundance: NA; d_gene: TRBD1; j_gene: TRBJ1-1; v_gene: TRBV7-2; CDR3aa: CASSLAGTVEAFF; CDR3nt: TGTGCCAGCAGCTTAGCCGGGACAGTTGAAGCTTTCTTT
abundance: NA; d_gene: TRBD2; j_gene: TRBJ2-1; v_gene: TRBV5-1; CDR3aa: CASSLRVAGGGEQFF; CDR3nt: TGCGCCAGCAGCTTGAGGGTAGCGGGAGGAGGTGAGCAGTTCTTC
abundance: NA; d_gene: NA; j_gene: TRBJ2-7; v_gene: TRBV19; CDR3aa: CASSPLRTAYEQYF; CDR3nt: TGTGCCAGTAGTCCATTACGGACAGCCTACGAGCAGTACTTC
abundance: NA; d_gene: TRBD1; j_gene: TRBJ2-7; v_gene: TRBV4-2; CDR3aa: CASSQDYGPGQGLLAWYEQYF; CDR3nt: TGTGCCAGCAGCCAAGATTATGGACCGGGACAGGGACTTCTGGCATGGTACGAGCAGTACTTC
abundance: once; d_gene: TRBD1; j_gene: TRBJ1-5; v_gene: TRBV18; CDR3aa: CASSTRQGYSNQPQHF; CDR3nt: TGTGCCAGCTCAACAAGACAGGGATATAGCAATCAGCCCCAGCATTTT
abundance: NA; d_gene: NA; j_gene: TRBJ2-3; v_gene: TRBV19; CDR3aa: CASSLRGVGGDTQYF; CDR3nt: TGTGCCAGTAGCTTGCGGGGAGTTGGCGGAGATACGCAGTATTTT
abundance: NA; d_gene: NA; j_gene: TRBJ2-5; v_gene: TRBV7-2; CDR3aa: CASSLQGRETQYF; CDR3nt: TGTGCCAGCAGCCTACAGGGGAGGGAGACCCAGTACTTC
abundance: once; d_gene: NA; j_gene: TRBJ1-2; v_gene: TRBV19; CDR3aa: CASSPDRNYGYTF; CDR3nt: TGTGCCAGTAGTCCCGACAGGAACTATGGCTACACCTTC
abundance: NA; d_gene: NA; j_gene: TRBJ1-2; v_gene: TRBV27; CDR3aa: CASSLRQNYGYTF; CDR3nt: TGTGCCAGCAGTTTAAGACAGAACTATGGCTACACCTTC
abundance: few; d_gene: TRBD1; j_gene: TRBJ2-2; v_gene: TRBV9; CDR3aa: CASSVTAVGQGKAGELFF; CDR3nt: TGTGCCAGCAGCGTAACGGCGGTAGGACAGGGTAAAGCCGGGGAGCTGTTTTTT
abundance: NA; d_gene: TRBD2; j_gene: TRBJ2-1; v_gene: TRBV5-5; CDR3aa: CASSSGLAGVAYNEQFF; CDR3nt: TGTGCCAGCAGCTCCGGACTAGCGGGAGTGGCCTACAATGAGCAGTTCTTC
abundance: NA; d_gene: NA; j_gene: TRBJ2-7; v_gene: TRBV5-4; CDR3aa: CASSLAREITREQYF; CDR3nt: TGTGCCAGCAGCTTGGCCAGAGAGATCACGAGGGAGCAGTACTTC
abundance: NA; d_gene: TRBD1; j_gene: TRBJ2-7; v_gene: TRBV30; CDR3aa: CAWSPSAQGIEQYF; CDR3nt: TGTGCCTGGAGTCCCTCGGCACAGGGGATCGAGCAGTACTTC
abundance: NA; d_gene: NA; j_gene: TRBJ1-1; v_gene: TRBV5-1; CDR3aa: CASSSGPQNTEAFF; CDR3nt: TGCGCCAGCAGCAGCGGACCGCAGAACACTGAAGCTTTCTTT
abundance: NA; d_gene: TRBD2; j_gene: TRBJ2-7; v_gene: TRBV10-3; CDR3aa: CAISAGLAAYEQYF; CDR3nt: TGTGCCATCAGCGCGGGACTAGCTGCTTACGAGCAGTACTTC
abundance: NA; d_gene: TRBD2; j_gene: TRBJ2-5; v_gene: TRBV6-4; CDR3aa: CASNGTSGKSEAQETQYF; CDR3nt: TGTGCCAGCAATGGGACTAGCGGGAAATCAGAAGCCCAAGAGACCCAGTACTTC
abundance: NA; d_gene: TRBD2; j_gene: TRBJ2-7; v_gene: TRBV4-2; CDR3aa: CASSQGTSGTVSYEQYF; CDR3nt: TGTGCCAGCAGCCAAGGGACTAGCGGAACCGTTTCCTACGAGCAGTACTTC
abundance: NA; d_gene: TRBD1; j_gene: TRBJ1-2; v_gene: TRBV6-5; CDR3aa: CASNRHRGNYGYTF; CDR3nt: TGTGCCAGCAATAGACACAGGGGAAACTATGGCTACACCTTC
abundance: NA; d_gene: NA; j_gene: TRBJ1-2; v_gene: TRBV2; CDR3aa: CASSERGYGYTF; CDR3nt: TGTGCCAGCAGTGAGCGGGGCTATGGCTACACCTTC
abundance: once; d_gene: NA; j_gene: TRBJ1-5; v_gene: TRBV15; CDR3aa: CATSSPSEGGGSNQPQHF; CDR3nt: TGTGCCACCAGCAGTCCCAGTGAAGGTGGAGGAAGCAATCAGCCCCAGCATTTT